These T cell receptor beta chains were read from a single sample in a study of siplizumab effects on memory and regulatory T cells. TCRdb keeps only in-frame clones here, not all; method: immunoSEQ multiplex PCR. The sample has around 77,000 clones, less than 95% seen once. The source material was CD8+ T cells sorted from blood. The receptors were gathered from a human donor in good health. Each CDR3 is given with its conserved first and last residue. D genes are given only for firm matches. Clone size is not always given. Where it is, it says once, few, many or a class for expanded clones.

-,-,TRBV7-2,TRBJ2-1,CASSLAFIPDNEQFF,TGTGCCAGCAGCTTAGCTTTCATCCCAGACAATGAGCAGTTCTTC
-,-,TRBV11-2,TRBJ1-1,CASSLGKNTEAFF,TGTGCCAGCAGCTTAGGAAAGAACACTGAAGCTTTCTTT
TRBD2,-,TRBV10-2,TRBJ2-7,CASSAQAGGIGEQYF,TGCGCCAGCAGTGCGCAAGCGGGAGGGATAGGAGAGCAGTACTTC
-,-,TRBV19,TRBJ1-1,CASSPLTWGPEAFF,TGTGCCAGTAGTCCCTTAACCTGGGGGCCTGAAGCTTTCTTT
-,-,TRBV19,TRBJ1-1,CASSLRSGIEAFF,TGTGCCAGTAGTCTCCGATCGGGGATTGAAGCTTTCTTT
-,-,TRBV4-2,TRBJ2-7,CASSQQASFPSYEQYF,TGTGCCAGCAGCCAACAGGCTAGCTTTCCTAGTTACGAGCAGTACTTC
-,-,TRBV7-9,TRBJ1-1,CASNPKDSENSRTEAFF,TGTGCCAGCAACCCTAAGGACAGCGAAAACTCGAGGACTGAAGCTTTCTTT
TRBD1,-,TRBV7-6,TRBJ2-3,CASSRTGGTDTQYF,TGTGCCAGCAGCCGGACAGGGGGGACAGATACGCAGTATTTT
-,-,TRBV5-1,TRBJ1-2,CASSSATGTYGYTF,TGCGCCAGCAGCTCCGCAACAGGGACCTATGGCTACACCTTC
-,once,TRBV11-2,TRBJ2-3,CASSFLVDTQYF,TGTGCCAGCAGCTTCTTAGTGGATACGCAGTATTTT
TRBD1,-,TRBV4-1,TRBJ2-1,CASSLIGTGGREQFF,TGCGCCAGCAGCCTAATCGGGACAGGTGGACGTGAGCAGTTCTTC
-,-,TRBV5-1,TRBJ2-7,CASSLWPSDSYEQYF,TGCGCCAGCAGCTTGTGGCCTAGCGACTCCTACGAGCAGTACTTC
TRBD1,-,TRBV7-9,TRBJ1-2,CASSSTGIINYGYTF,TGTGCCAGCAGCTCGACAGGGATTATTAACTATGGCTACACCTTC